This is a list of T cell receptor beta chains from one sample in a study of CD4+ T cells in melanoma. The assay was immunoSEQ multiplex PCR, and TCRdb's table has in-frame clones only and misses some. The data show approximately 9,600 clones, 78% seen once. Material for sequencing was cells from a culture (not recorded whether cultured in vitro). Receptors were obtained from a human donor with melanoma. The conserved cysteine and the conserved F or W are not part of the CDR3 here. Fields, in order: V gene, CDR3 protein.

TRBV27,ASSLLSGNTIY
TRBV6-6,ATSGGASYEQY
TRBV6-2/TRBV6-3,ASSYLTSGGPPGELF
TRBV2,ASSDGGEGAF
TRBV5-1,ASSNPGTGAYNEQF
TRBV19,ASSLVGPQH
TRBV5-6,ASSFVRTVDNEQF
TRBV10-3,ASGQTYSGNTIY
TRBV2,ASTRLTGELF
TRBV5-6,ASSLTQGSSYNEQF
TRBV11-3,ASSLDRRNTGELF
TRBV2,ASRTTGLAINSPLH
TRBV2,ASSRGLAGGLSSYEQY
TRBV4-2,ASSQDGGTKETQY